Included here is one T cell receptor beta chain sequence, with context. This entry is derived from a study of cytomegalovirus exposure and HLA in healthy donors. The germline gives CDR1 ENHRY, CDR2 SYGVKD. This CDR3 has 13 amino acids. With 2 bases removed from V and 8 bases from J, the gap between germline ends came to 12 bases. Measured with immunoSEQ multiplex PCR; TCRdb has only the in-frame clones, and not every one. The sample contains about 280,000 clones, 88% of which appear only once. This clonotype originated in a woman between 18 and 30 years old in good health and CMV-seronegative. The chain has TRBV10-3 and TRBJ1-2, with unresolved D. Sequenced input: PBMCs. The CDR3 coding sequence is TGTGCCATCAGTGAGGCAGGCTTTCCAGGCTACACCTTC. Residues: CAISEAGFPGYTF.